Described below is a single TCR beta chain sequence and its context. Method: immunoSEQ multiplex PCR; TCRdb's copy keeps in-frame clones and lacks some. This sample has roughly 80,000 clones, with approximately 91% found just once. The data derive from a study of technical replicates of blood from several donors. The sequence was collected from a human donor in good health. Source material: T cells isolated from PBMCs.

This chain's CDR3 is CASRETGGRLFF. The DNA for the CDR3 is TGTGCCAGCAGGGAGACAGGGGGACGACTGTTTTTT. The rearrangement links TRBV2 to TRBJ1-4; TRBD1 aligns across 9 bases. Germline trimming cut 6 bases from V and 13 bases from J; bases unmatched to any gene: 6. Germline V gives CDR1 SNHLY, CDR2 FYNNEI. The CDR3 runs to 12 residues.